Presented here are 32 T cell receptor beta chains from one specimen sequenced in a study of T cell changes during pregnancy in multiple sclerosis. Sequencing used immunoSEQ multiplex PCR; TCRdb keeps in-frame clones, though not all of them. The sample lists 80,000 or so clones; 94% were seen once. The sequencing used peripheral blood, collected in the second trimester of pregnancy. The receptor set was obtained from a female donor in good health, enrolled as a control in a pregnancy study.

The chain uses TRBV28 and TRBJ1-1, with no clear D. Germline V CDR1 and CDR2: MDHEN, SYDVKM. V was shortened by 4 bases and J by 4 bases, with 13 bases between the two germline ends. The CDR3 runs 14 residues. CDR3 in DNA: TGTGCCAGCAGTTACCCCCTAGAGGGCACTGAAGCTTTCTTT. Translating gives CASSYPLEGTEAFF. The full variable domain, its missing parts supplied by reference TRBV28 and TRBJ1-1, is DVKVTQSSRYLVKRTGEKVFLECVQDMDHENMFWYRQDPGLGLRLIYFSYDVKMKEKGDIPEGYSVSREKKERFSLILESASTNQTSMYLCASSYPLEGTEAFFGQGTRLTVV.

V gene TRBV15 combines with J gene TRBJ2-6; D not resolved. Germline-derived CDR1 and CDR2 are LNHNV and YYDKDF (reference sequence). The germline V and J ends were trimmed by 1 base and 3 bases, with 4 bases remaining between them. CDR3 length: 14 residues. In DNA, the CDR3 is TGTGCCACCAGCAGAGGCGGTGGGGCCAACGTCCTGACTTTC. Its protein is CATSRGGGANVLTF.

V and J are TRBV5-6 and TRBJ2-5; 11 bases match TRBD2. This CDR3 spans 14 amino acids. V trimming: 3 bases; J trimming: 4 bases; junction bases outside the gene matches: 2. The germline CDR1 and CDR2 sequences are SGHDT and YYEEEE. CDR3 protein: CASSSGTSGETQYF. The CDR3 DNA reads as TGTGCCAGCAGCTCCGGGACTAGCGGAGAGACCCAGTACTTC.

The chain joins TRBV18 to TRBJ2-2, with 7 bases lining up with TRBD1. CDR1 and CDR2 from the germline V gene are KGHSH and LQKENI. The CDR3 loop spans 15 amino acids. V lost 6 bases, J lost 3 bases, and 7 bases stayed unmatched. CDR3 sequence reads: CASSVRRGHTGELFF. DNA for the CDR3: TGTGCCAGCTCCGTGCGAAGGGGGCACACCGGGGAGCTGTTTTTT.

This clone occurred once. The genes are TRBV7-9 and TRBJ1-4; D gene ambiguous. Trimming took 3 bases from V and 5 from J, leaving 10 bases between them. CDR1 and CDR2 from the germline V gene are SEHNR and FQNEAQ (reference sequence). The CDR3 runs 14 residues. CDR3 amino acids: CASSFSVGNEKLFF. The CDR3 DNA sequence: TGTGCCAGCAGCTTTTCCGTCGGGAATGAAAAACTGTTTTTT.

J is TRBJ1-5 and V is TRBV6-1; 7 positions match TRBD1. V gave up 11 bases and J gave up 6 bases; unmatched junction bases: 10. The germline V gene encodes CDR1 MNHNS and CDR2 SASEGT. The CDR3 is made up of 13 amino acids. The CDR3 protein is CARSTGVGQPQHF. The CDR3 DNA sequence: TGTGCCCGATCAACAGGGGTGGGTCAGCCCCAGCATTTT.

This rearrangement joins TRBV4-2 to TRBJ2-1; possible D gene TRBD2, 5 bases. Trimming took off 1 base at V and 5 bases at J, with 15 bases between the two ends. The CDR3 has 16 amino acids. CDR1 and CDR2 (germline): LGHNA, YNFKEQ. DNA of the CDR3: TGTGCCAGCAGCCAAGGGGATGGAGGCCTTAACAATGAGCAGTTCTTC. It codes for CASSQGDGGLNNEQFF.

This chain joins TRBV27 and TRBJ2-1, with a weak D call TRBD2 (6 bases). The V gene's germline CDR1 is MNHEY and CDR2 SMNVEV (reference sequence). The CDR3 has 15 residues. Trimming cost V 6 bases and J 0 bases, with 12 bases left between them. The DNA for the CDR3 is TGTGCCAGCAGGGAGGGTTCAGGCTCCTACAATGAGCAGTTCTTC. This sequence encodes CASREGSGSYNEQFF.

Points on this clone: One junction end disagrees with the germline gene, perhaps due to a read error. The chain's CDR3 is CASSLAGQYNEQFF. For the CDR3, the DNA is TGTGCCAGCAGCCTAGCGGGGCAGTACAATGAGCAGTTCTTC. This chain connects TRBV11-1 to TRBJ2-1; 9 bases are shared with TRBD2. Per germline, CDR1 SGHAT and CDR2 FQDESV (reference sequence). The CDR3 contains 14 residues.

The J gene is TRBJ2-7, the V gene TRBV5-1; possibly TRBD1 for D (6 bases). The CDR3 runs to 14 residues. The V end lost 5 bases, the J end lost 6 bases, and 18 bases lay between the germline ends. Germline V gene data show CDR1 as SGHRS and CDR2 as YFSETQ. The CDR3 sequence: CASRPVGSGVEQYF. As DNA, the CDR3 is TGCGCCAGCAGACCGGTCGGGTCAGGGGTCGAGCAGTACTTC.

This chain connects TRBV19 to TRBJ1-1; no firm D call. V was shortened by 4 bases and J by 4 bases, with 10 bases between the two germline ends. Germline CDR1 and CDR2: LNHDA and SQIVND (reference sequence). The CDR3 spans 13 residues. The CDR3 loop is CASSTDRSTEAFF. The CDR3 bases are TGTGCCAGTAGTACTGACCGGAGCACTGAAGCTTTCTTT.

The V and J genes are TRBV4-1 and TRBJ1-4; 9 bases fit TRBD1. CDR1 MGHRA and CDR2 YSYEKL come from the germline V gene. J lost 5 bases, V lost 2 bases, and 9 bases had no gene match. CDR3 length: 17 residues. The CDR3 loop reads CASSQPWGQGFNEKLFF. CDR3 coding DNA: TGCGCCAGCAGCCAACCCTGGGGACAGGGCTTCAATGAAAAACTGTTTTTT.

The chain links TRBV28 to TRBJ1-2; tentatively, D is TRBD1 (5 bases). The CDR3 covers 14 residues. Trimming stripped 6 bases from V and 0 bases from J, with 11 bases between. Germline CDR1 reads MDHEN; CDR2 reads SYDVKM. DNA of the CDR3: TGTGCCAGCAGGGAACAGGTCACTAACTATGGCTACACCTTC. Translated: CASREQVTNYGYTF.

The V and J genes are TRBV4-1 and TRBJ2-7; possibly TRBD2 for D (7 bases). Germline values: CDR1 MGHRA, CDR2 YSYEKL. V was shortened by 0 bases and J by 4 bases, with 13 bases between the two germline ends. The CDR3 contains 15 residues. CDR3: CASSQDEGDYYEQYF. The CDR3 DNA sequence: TGCGCCAGCAGCCAAGATGAGGGGGACTATTACGAGCAGTACTTC.

This clone was seen only once. V and J are TRBV10-2 and TRBJ2-3; maybe TRBD2 (8 bases). This CDR3 comprises 16 residues. The V end was cut by 0 bases, the J end by 7 bases, with 17 bases between. The germline V gene encodes CDR1 WSHSY and CDR2 SAAADI. The CDR3 nucleotides are TGCGCCAGCAGTGAGTCGATAGCGGGGACAGAGAATACGCAGTATTTT. It yields the protein CASSESIAGTENTQYF.

The J gene is TRBJ2-1, the V gene TRBV28; 9 bases agree with TRBD2. V was pared by 6 bases and J by 7 bases, with 16 bases of the junction left unmatched. CDR3 length: 17 residues. In germline, CDR1 is MDHEN, CDR2 SYDVKM. CDR3 protein: CASSPAGFSGRSNEQFF. The DNA of the CDR3 is TGTGCCAGCAGCCCTGCGGGTTTTAGCGGGAGATCGAATGAGCAGTTCTTC. Combining the CDR3 with reference TRBV28 and TRBJ2-1 gives the whole variable domain DVKVTQSSRYLVKRTGEKVFLECVQDMDHENMFWYRQDPGLGLRLIYFSYDVKMKEKGDIPEGYSVSREKKERFSLILESASTNQTSMYLCASSPAGFSGRSNEQFFGPGTRLTVL.

The V gene is TRBV28, the J gene TRBJ2-7; possibly TRBD2 for D (5 bases). V was shortened by 3 bases and J by 3 bases, with 9 bases between the two germline ends. The CDR3 spans 13 residues. Germline V gene data show CDR1 as MDHEN and CDR2 as SYDVKM. CDR3 amino acids: CASSLGGLYEQYF. The CDR3 DNA follows: TGTGCCAGCAGTTTGGGCGGGCTCTACGAGCAGTACTTC.

This clone was detected once. The chain links TRBV7-2 to TRBJ1-5; D is uncertain. V gave up 5 bases and J gave up 4 bases, with 9 bases separating them. The CDR3 covers 13 residues. Germline CDR1 SGHTA, CDR2 FQGNSA. The CDR3 here is CASSPSRNQPQHF. The CDR3 coding sequence is TGTGCCAGCAGCCCGAGTCGGAATCAGCCCCAGCATTTT. Using reference TRBV7-2 and TRBJ1-5 for the parts outside the CDR3, the full variable domain is GAGVSQSPSNKVTEKGKDVELRCDPISGHTALYWYRQSLGQGLEFLIYFQGNSAPDKSGLPSDRFSAERTGGSVSTLTIQRTQQEDSAVYLCASSPSRNQPQHFGDGTRLSIL.

V gene TRBV7-2 combines with J gene TRBJ2-7, with TRBD2 matching 8 bases. CDR3 length: 14 residues. With 1 base clipped from V and 3 bases from J, the junction kept 2 bases outside the gene matches. Germline loops: CDR1 SGHTA, CDR2 FQGNSA. The CDR3, as DNA: TGTGCCAGCAGCTTAGATGGGACTAGCTACGAGCAGTACTTC. Translated: CASSLDGTSYEQYF.

The rearrangement uses TRBV6-6 and TRBJ1-2, with D possibly TRBD1 on 6 matching bases. Looked up from germline, CDR1 is MNHNY and CDR2 is SVGAGI (reference sequence). The V end was cut by 2 bases, the J end by 4 bases, with 8 bases between. This CDR3 comprises 13 residues. The CDR3 bases are TGTGCCAGCAGTTACCCGGACAGCTATGGCTACACCTTC. It translates to CASSYPDSYGYTF.

CDR3 coding DNA: TGTGCCAGCAGCGTTGGGGGGTGGGGGCCCCAGCATTTT. It is translated as CASSVGGWGPQHF. The rearrangement links TRBV9 to TRBJ1-5; possibly TRBD1 for D (5 bases). Germline CDR1 reads SGDLS; CDR2 reads YYNGEE. The CDR3 sequence is 13 residues long. V lost 2 bases and J lost 9, with 12 bases in between.

This clone was counted once. The chain joins TRBV10-3 to TRBJ2-2; TRBD2 aligns across 10 bases. CDR3 length: 17 amino acids. CDR1 and CDR2 (germline): ENHRY, SYGVKD. V lost 3 bases, J lost 0 bases, and 4 bases stayed unmatched. The CDR3 bases are TGTGCCATCAGTGAAACTAGCGGGACGGCGAACACCGGGGAGCTGTTTTTT. It encodes CAISETSGTANTGELFF.

V is TRBV27 and J is TRBJ2-3, with TRBD1 matching over 8 bases. This CDR3 has 12 residues. Germline CDR1 is MNHEY and CDR2 is SMNVEV (reference sequence). V gave up 7 bases and J gave up 7 bases; unmatched junction bases: 4. The CDR3 DNA reads as TGTGCCAGCACCAACAGGGGGAATACGCAGTATTTT. It translates to CASTNRGNTQYF.

The chain carries TRBV28 and TRBJ2-7; D call uncertain. The CDR3 covers 13 residues. V lost 3 bases to trimming and J lost 7 bases, with 13 bases between them. Germline loops: CDR1 MDHEN, CDR2 SYDVKM. CDR3 sequence reads: CASSFAGSEEQYF. CDR3 in DNA: TGTGCCAGCAGTTTTGCAGGTTCCGAGGAGCAGTACTTC.

This sequence joins TRBV7-9 and TRBJ1-2; D may be TRBD1 (5 bases). Germline-derived CDR1 and CDR2 are SEHNR and FQNEAQ (reference sequence). Trimming removed 2 bases at V and 2 bases at J, with 12 bases between. The CDR3 consists of 15 residues. For the CDR3, the DNA is TGTGCCAGCAGCTTAACGGAGGGGTCGAACTATGGCTACACCTTC. This sequence encodes CASSLTEGSNYGYTF.

The rearrangement uses TRBV6-6 and TRBJ2-2; 7 nucleotides line up with TRBD1. Per germline, CDR1 MNHNY and CDR2 SVGAGI (reference sequence). Losses at the gene ends were 2 bases for V and 2 bases for J; bases not matched to a gene: 5. The CDR3 consists of 16 residues. This CDR3 reads CASSYDRVPNTGELFF. The DNA for the CDR3 is TGTGCCAGCAGTTACGACAGGGTACCCAACACCGGGGAGCTGTTTTTT.

This chain links TRBV6-1 with TRBJ2-1, with D maybe TRBD1 (5 bases). This CDR3 spans 17 amino acids. V was clipped by 1 base and J by 8 bases, with 21 bases between them. Germline-derived CDR1 and CDR2 are MNHNS and SASEGT. CDR3 protein: CASSEVPRQGYWDEQFF. Written as DNA, the CDR3 is TGTGCCAGCAGTGAAGTACCCCGGCAGGGTTACTGGGATGAGCAGTTCTTC.

This rearrangement joins TRBV19 to TRBJ1-3; 7 bases line up with TRBD1. The junction had 3 bases not matched to a gene; V was cut back by 3 bases and J by 4 bases. There are 14 residues in the CDR3. The V gene's germline CDR1 is LNHDA and CDR2 SQIVND (reference sequence). CDR3 sequence: CASSMTGRGNTIYF. The CDR3, as DNA: TGTGCCAGTAGTATGACAGGGAGGGGAAACACCATATATTTT.

The chain uses TRBV2 and TRBJ2-1; 12 bases are shared with TRBD2. With V trimmed by 7 bases and J by 5 bases, 12 bases remained unmatched. CDR1 is SNHLY and CDR2 is FYNNEI in the germline V gene. There are 17 residues in the CDR3. CDR3 in DNA: TGTGCCAGCACCATAGCCGGGACTAGCGGGCGCAACAATGAGCAGTTCTTC. Its protein product is CASTIAGTSGRNNEQFF.

The CDR3 nucleotides are TGTGCCAGCAGTTTCAGGGATTTCTCTGGAAACACCATATATTTT. This translates into CASSFRDFSGNTIYF. The gene calls are TRBV28 and TRBJ1-3; tentative D call: TRBD1 (5 bases). With 3 bases removed from V and 0 bases from J, the gap between germline ends came to 9 bases. This CDR3 has 15 residues. CDR1 is MDHEN and CDR2 is SYDVKM in the germline V gene.

The chain joins TRBV6-4 to TRBJ1-2; D remains unclear. The V gene lost 4 bases and the J gene lost 4 bases, with 7 bases spanning the gap. The CDR3 is made up of 12 amino acids. Germline assignment: CDR1 MRHNA and CDR2 SNTAGT. The CDR3 DNA reads TGTGCCAGCAGTGGTAACAGCTATGGCTACACCTTC. Protein sequence: CASSGNSYGYTF.

This chain joins TRBV27 and TRBJ2-1; 8 bases align to TRBD2. This CDR3 is 18 amino acids long. Unmatched junction bases numbered 16, after V lost 7 bases and J lost 2 bases. Germline V gene lookup returns CDR1 MNHEY and CDR2 SMNVEV (reference sequence). CDR3 coding DNA: TGTGCCAGCATTCCACTACCTCCCGGACTAGCAGCCTACAATGAGCAGTTCTTC. It translates to CASIPLPPGLAAYNEQFF.